The 6 T cell receptor beta chains below were found in one sample sequenced in a study of T-cell reconstitution after alpha-beta-depleted transplantation in children. Unique molecular identifiers were incorporated into the prepared TCRbeta library. One entry per CDR3 protein results from TCRdb running MiXCR on the PCR reads. The sample shows roughly 200,000 distinct CDR3 sequences, approximately 8.4% of them seen only once. The sample here was PBMCs, mostly from graft donor cells, taken 360 days after TCRalphabeta/CD19-depleted stem cell transplant. These receptors were taken from a male patient between 2 and 9 years old who had a stem cell transplant for acute myeloid leukemia, so the T cells may come from the graft donor.

This clonotype has a handful of counts. In DNA, the CDR3 is TGTGCCAGCAGTGTGGACAGAAACACCGGGGAGCTGTTTTTT. Translated, it gives CASSVDRNTGELFF. The J gene is TRBJ2-2, the V gene TRBV7-3, with D possibly being TRBD1 (6 bases). CDR3 length equals 14 residues. Germline loops: CDR1 SGHTA, CDR2 FQGTGA. V lost 6 bases and J lost 2, with 10 bases in between.

This clonotype was picked up many times. The V and J genes are TRBV20-1 and TRBJ1-2; 7 positions agree with TRBD1. This CDR3 has 14 residues. Germline CDR1 is DFQATT and CDR2 is SNEGSKA (reference sequence). V was pared by 3 bases and J by 1 base, with 5 bases of the junction left unmatched. The CDR3 sequence: CSARDRSHNYGYTF. DNA for the CDR3: TGCAGTGCTAGGGACAGGAGCCATAACTATGGCTACACCTTC.

This clonotype showed up many times. The J gene is TRBJ2-6, the V gene TRBV29-1; no clear D gene. Germline values: CDR1 SQVTM, CDR2 ANQGSEA. This CDR3 is 14 amino acids long. Between the trimmed V and J ends, which lost 4 bases and 0 bases, there was a span of 7 bases. Written as DNA, the CDR3 is TGCAGCGTTGCTACTGACTCTGGGGCCAACGTCCTGACTTTC. This gives the protein CSVATDSGANVLTF.

This clonotype was picked up a small number of times. The chain uses TRBV29-1 and TRBJ2-1, with D unclear. There are 15 residues in the CDR3. Trimming cost V 5 bases and J 0 bases, with 14 bases left between them. The germline gives CDR1 SQVTM, CDR2 ANQGSEA. The chain's CDR3 is CSVSENAHSYNEQFF. CDR3 nucleotide sequence: TGCAGCGTTTCCGAAAATGCCCACTCCTACAATGAGCAGTTCTTC.

By sample fraction, this clonotype is medium-sized. The rearrangement uses TRBV7-2 and TRBJ2-1; 8 positions match TRBD1. Germline V gives CDR1 SGHTA, CDR2 FQGNSA. J lost 7 bases, V lost 0 bases, and 8 bases had no gene match. This CDR3 contains 16 residues. CDR3 sequence (DNA): TGTGCCAGCAGCTTAGCGGGGGCAGGGGGCAGAAATGAGCAGTTCTTC. It translates to CASSLAGAGGRNEQFF.

The chain recombines TRBV12-5 with TRBJ2-5; TRBD2 aligns across 9 bases. The germline gives CDR1 LGHNT, CDR2 FRNRAP. Trimming cost V 6 bases and J 5 bases; bases outside gene matches: 10. The CDR3 extends over 15 amino acids. CDR3 nucleotides: TGTGCTAGTGGCTCCAGCGGGAGGCCCGGTGAGACCCAGTACTTC. It specifies CASGSSGRPGETQYF.